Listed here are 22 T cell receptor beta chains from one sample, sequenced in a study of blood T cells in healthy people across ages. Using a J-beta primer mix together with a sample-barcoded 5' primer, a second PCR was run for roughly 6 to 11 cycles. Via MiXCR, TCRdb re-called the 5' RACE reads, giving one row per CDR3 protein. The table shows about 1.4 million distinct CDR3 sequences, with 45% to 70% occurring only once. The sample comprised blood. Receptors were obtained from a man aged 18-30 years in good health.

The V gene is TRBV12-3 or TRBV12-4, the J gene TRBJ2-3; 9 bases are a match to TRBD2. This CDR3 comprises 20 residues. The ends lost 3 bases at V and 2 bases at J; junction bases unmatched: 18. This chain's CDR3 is CASSFLAYQSGGLHTDTQYF. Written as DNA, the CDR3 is TGTGCCAGCAGTTTTCTTGCGTATCAAAGCGGGGGGCTACACACAGATACGCAGTATTTT.

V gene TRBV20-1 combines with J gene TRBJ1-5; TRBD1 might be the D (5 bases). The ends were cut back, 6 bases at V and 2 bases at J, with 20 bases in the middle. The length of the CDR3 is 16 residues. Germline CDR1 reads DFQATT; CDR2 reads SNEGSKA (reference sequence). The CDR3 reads CSARWDGEAGNQPQHF. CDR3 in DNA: TGCAGTGCCCGGTGGGACGGGGAAGCGGGCAATCAGCCCCAGCATTTT.

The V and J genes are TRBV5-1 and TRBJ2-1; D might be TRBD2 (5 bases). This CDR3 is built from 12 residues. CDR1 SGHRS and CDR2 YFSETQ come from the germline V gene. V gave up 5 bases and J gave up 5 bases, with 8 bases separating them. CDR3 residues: CASREGDNEQFF. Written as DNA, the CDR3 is TGCGCCAGCAGAGAGGGAGACAATGAGCAGTTCTTC.

In DNA form, the CDR3 reads TGCAGTGCTGGGTTAGCTTACAATGAGCAGTTCTTC. Translation: CSAGLAYNEQFF. The chain recombines TRBV20-1 with TRBJ2-1, with unresolved D. Trimming removed 5 bases at V and 4 bases at J, with 9 bases between. Germline CDR1 is DFQATT and CDR2 is SNEGSKA (reference sequence). The CDR3 extends over 12 amino acids.

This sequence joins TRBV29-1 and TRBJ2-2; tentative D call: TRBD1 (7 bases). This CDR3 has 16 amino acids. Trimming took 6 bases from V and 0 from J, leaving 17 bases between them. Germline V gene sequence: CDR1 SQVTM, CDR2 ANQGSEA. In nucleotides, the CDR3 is TGCAGCGTCGTTGGAGGGGACAGCGCGAACACCGGGGAGCTGTTTTTT. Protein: CSVVGGDSANTGELFF.

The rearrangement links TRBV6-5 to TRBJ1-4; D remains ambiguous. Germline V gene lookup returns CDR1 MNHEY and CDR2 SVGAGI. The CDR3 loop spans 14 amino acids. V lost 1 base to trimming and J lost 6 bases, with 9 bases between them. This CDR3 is CASSYLGRDEKLFF. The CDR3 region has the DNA TGTGCCAGCAGTTACTTGGGTCGGGATGAAAAACTGTTTTTT.

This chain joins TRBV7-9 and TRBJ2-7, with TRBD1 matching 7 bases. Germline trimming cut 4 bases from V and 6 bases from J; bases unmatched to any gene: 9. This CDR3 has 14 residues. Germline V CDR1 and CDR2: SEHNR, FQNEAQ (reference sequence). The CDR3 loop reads CASSSDRSFGEQYF. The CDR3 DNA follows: TGTGCCAGCAGCTCGGACAGGAGCTTCGGCGAGCAGTACTTC. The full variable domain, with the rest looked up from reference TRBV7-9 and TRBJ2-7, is DTGVSQNPRHKITKRGQNVTFRCDPISEHNRLYWYRQTLGQGPEFLTYFQNEAQLEKSRLLSDRFSAERPKGSFSTLEIQRTEQGDSAMYLCASSSDRSFGEQYFGPGTRLTVT.

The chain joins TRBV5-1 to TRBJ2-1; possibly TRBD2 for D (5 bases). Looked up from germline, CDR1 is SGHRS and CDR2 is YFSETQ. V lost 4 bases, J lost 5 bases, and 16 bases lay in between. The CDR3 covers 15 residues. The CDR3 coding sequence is TGCGCCAGCAGCCCACCGGTAGCCGGGGACAATGAGCAGTTCTTC. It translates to CASSPPVAGDNEQFF.

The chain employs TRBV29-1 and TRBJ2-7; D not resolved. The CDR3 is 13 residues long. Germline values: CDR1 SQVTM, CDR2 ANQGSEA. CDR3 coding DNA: TGCTGCATTGAAGGCGGCAGCCCCTACGAGCAGTACTTC. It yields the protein CCIEGGSPYEQYF.

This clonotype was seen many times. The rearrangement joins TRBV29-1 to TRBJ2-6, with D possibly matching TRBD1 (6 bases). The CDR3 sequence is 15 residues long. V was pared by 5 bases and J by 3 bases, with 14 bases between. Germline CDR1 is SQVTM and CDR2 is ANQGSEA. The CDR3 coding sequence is TGCAGCGTTATAATACAGGGTAATGGGGCCAACGTCCTGACTTTC. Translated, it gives CSVIIQGNGANVLTF.

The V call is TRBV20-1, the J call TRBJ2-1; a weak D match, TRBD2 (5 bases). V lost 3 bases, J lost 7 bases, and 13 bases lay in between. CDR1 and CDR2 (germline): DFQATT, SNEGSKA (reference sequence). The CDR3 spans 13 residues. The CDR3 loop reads CSAREAVWNEQFF. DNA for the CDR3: TGCAGTGCTAGGGAAGCGGTTTGGAATGAGCAGTTCTTC.

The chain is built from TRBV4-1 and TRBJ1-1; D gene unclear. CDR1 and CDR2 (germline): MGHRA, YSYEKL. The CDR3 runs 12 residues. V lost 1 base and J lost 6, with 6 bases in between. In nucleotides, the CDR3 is TGCGCCAGCAGCCAAGGAAGGTCTGAAGCTTTCTTT. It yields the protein CASSQGRSEAFF.

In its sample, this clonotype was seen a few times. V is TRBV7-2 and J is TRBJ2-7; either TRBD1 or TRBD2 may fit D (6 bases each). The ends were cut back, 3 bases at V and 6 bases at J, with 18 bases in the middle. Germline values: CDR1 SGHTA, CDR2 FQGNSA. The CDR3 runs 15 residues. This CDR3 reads CASSLTGGMPLEQYF. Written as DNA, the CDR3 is TGTGCCAGCAGCTTGACAGGAGGGATGCCTCTCGAGCAGTACTTC.

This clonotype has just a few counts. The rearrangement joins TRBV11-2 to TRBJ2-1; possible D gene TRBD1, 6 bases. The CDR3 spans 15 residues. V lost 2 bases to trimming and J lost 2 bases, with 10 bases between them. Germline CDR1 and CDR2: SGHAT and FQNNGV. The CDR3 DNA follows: TGTGCCAGCAGCTTAAGGGGGACGACCTACAATGAGCAGTTCTTC. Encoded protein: CASSLRGTTYNEQFF.

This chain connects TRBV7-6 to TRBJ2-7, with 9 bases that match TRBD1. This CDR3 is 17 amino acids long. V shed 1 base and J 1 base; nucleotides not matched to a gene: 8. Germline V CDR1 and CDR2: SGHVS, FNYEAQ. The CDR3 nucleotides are TGTGCCAGCAGCTTAGGAAAGCCGGGACAGGGTTCCTACGAGCAGTACTTC. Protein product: CASSLGKPGQGSYEQYF. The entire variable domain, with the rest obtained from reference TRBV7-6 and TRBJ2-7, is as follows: GAGVSQSPRYKVTKRGQDVALRCDPISGHVSLYWYRQALGQGPEFLTYFNYEAQQDKSGLPNDRFSAERPEGSISTLTIQRTEQRDSAMYRCASSLGKPGQGSYEQYFGPGTRLTVT.

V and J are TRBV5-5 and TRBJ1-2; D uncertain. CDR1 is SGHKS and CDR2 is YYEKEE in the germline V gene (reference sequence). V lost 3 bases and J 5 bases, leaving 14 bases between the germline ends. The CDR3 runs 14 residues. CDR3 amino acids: CASSWDPGTYGYTF. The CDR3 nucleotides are TGTGCCAGCAGCTGGGATCCGGGCACTTATGGCTACACCTTC.

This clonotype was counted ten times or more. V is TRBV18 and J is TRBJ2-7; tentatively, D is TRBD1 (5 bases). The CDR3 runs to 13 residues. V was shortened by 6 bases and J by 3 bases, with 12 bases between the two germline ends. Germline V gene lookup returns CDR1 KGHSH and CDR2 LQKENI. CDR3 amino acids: CASSLGHGYEQYF. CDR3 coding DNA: TGTGCCAGCTCCCTCGGACACGGCTACGAGCAGTACTTC. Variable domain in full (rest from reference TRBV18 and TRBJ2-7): NAGVMQNPRHLVRRRGQEARLRCSPMKGHSHVYWYRQLPEEGLKFMVYLQKENIIDESGMPKERFSAEFPKEGPSILRIQQVVRGDSAAYFCASSLGHGYEQYFGPGTRLTVT.

The CDR3 DNA follows: TGTGCCATCGGGACAGGGAATCAGCCCCAGCATTTT. Its protein is CAIGTGNQPQHF. V is TRBV7-2 and J is TRBJ1-5; 9 bases match TRBD1. J gave up 4 bases and V 10 bases, and 2 bases lay outside the gene matches. Germline lookup yields CDR1 SGHTA and CDR2 FQGNSA. CDR3 length: 12 residues. Variable domain in full (rest from reference TRBV7-2 and TRBJ1-5): GAGVSQSPSNKVTEKGKDVELRCDPISGHTALYWYRQSLGQGLEFLIYFQGNSAPDKSGLPSDRFSAERTGGSVSTLTIQRTQQEDSAVYLCAIGTGNQPQHFGDGTRLSIL.

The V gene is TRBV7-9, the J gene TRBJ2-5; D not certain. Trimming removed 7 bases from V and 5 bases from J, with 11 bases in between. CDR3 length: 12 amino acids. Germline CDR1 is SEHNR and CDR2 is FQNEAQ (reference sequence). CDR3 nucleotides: TGTGCCAGCATCGACCTCTGGGAGACCCAGTACTTC. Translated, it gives CASIDLWETQYF.

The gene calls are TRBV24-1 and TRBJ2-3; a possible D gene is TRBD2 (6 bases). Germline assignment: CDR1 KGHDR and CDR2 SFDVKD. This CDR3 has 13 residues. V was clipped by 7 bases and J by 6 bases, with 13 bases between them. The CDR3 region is CATSPGSADTQYF. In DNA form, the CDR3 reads TGTGCCACCAGCCCCGGGAGTGCGGATACGCAGTATTTT.

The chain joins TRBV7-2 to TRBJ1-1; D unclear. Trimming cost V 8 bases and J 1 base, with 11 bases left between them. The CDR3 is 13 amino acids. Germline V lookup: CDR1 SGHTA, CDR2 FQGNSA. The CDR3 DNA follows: TGTGCCAGCTCAGAGTACCAGAACACTGAAGCTTTCTTT. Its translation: CASSEYQNTEAFF.

The CDR3 region has the DNA TGTGCCAGCAGTTCCATGACAGGCTACGAGCAGTACTTC. Translating it yields CASSSMTGYEQYF. The chain is built from TRBV28 and TRBJ2-7; D might be TRBD1 (6 bases). V lost 4 bases to trimming and J lost 3 bases, with 10 bases between them. Germline V gene sequence: CDR1 MDHEN, CDR2 SYDVKM. This CDR3 contains 13 residues.